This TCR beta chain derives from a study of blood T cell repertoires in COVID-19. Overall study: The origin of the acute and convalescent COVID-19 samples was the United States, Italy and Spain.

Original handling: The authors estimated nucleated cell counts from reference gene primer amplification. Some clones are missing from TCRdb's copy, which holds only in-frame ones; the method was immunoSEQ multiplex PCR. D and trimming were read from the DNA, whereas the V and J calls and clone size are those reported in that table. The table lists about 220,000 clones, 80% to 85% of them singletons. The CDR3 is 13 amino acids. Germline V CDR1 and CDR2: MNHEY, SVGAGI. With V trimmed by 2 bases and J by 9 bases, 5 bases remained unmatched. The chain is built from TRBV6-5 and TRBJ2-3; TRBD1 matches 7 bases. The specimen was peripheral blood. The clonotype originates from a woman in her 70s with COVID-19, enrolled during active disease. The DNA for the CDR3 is TGTGCCAGCAGTTACGGACAGGAACAGACGCAGTATTTT. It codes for CASSYGQEQTQYF.